A few counts support the clone carrying this T cell receptor (beta chain). Antigen unknown. The sample originates from a study of beta chain features in type 1 diabetes. Across the study: What patients shared with healthy donors was a similar profile of age, gender and cell yields.

Study-level findings and limits: Type 1 diabetes patients had fewer VDJ junction insertions and more deletions. TCRB CDR3s from Type 1 diabetes patients were moderately but significantly shorter in all four CD4+ subsets. The naive, central memory and Treg TCRB repertoires of patients appeared to be more similar to one another than those of healthy donors.

Via CD45RO/CCR7/CD25/CD127/CD95/CD27, cells of the CD4+ naive, central memory, regulatory and stem cell-like memory subsets were sorted. The length of the CDR3 is 14 residues. Deletions cut 5 bases from V and 2 bases from J, with 11 bases between. Germline lookup yields CDR1 MNHEY and CDR2 SVGAGI. All of the isolated RNA was reverse transcribed, so expressed TCRB transcripts were sequenced. Assay used: immunoSEQ multiplex PCR; TCRdb lists only in-frame clones, some missing. Among around 710,000 clones listed, around an eighth were seen once. The V and J genes are TRBV6-5 and TRBJ2-3; possibly TRBD2 for D (6 bases). Sequenced: naive CD4+ T cells from blood. This clonotype was obtained from a young man with type 1 diabetes. CDR3 amino acids: CASSLRDFTDTQYF. CDR3 nucleotide sequence: TGTGCCAGCAGTCTACGGGACTTCACAGATACGCAGTATTTT.